This TCR beta chain was identified in a study of technical replicates of blood from several donors. Repertoires were generated with immunoSEQ multiplex PCR, while TCRdb's copy carries only in-frame clones and drops some. The table has about 83,000 clones, roughly nine tenths seen once. The V and J ends lost 6 bases and 6 bases respectively, with 14 bases between them. The CDR3 covers 13 residues. The germline V gene encodes CDR1 KGHSH and CDR2 LQKENI. The chain has TRBV18 and TRBJ1-2, with D perhaps matching TRBD1 (6 bases). Sequences were obtained from T cells isolated from PBMCs. The source is a human donor in good health. The CDR3 DNA sequence: TGTGCCAGCTCGCCGGGGCCAGGGGATGGCTACACCTTC. Its translation: CASSPGPGDGYTF.